The present T cell receptor beta chain was sequenced within a study of blood T cell repertoires in COVID-19. Study in general: T cells, B-cell-depleted T cells, or PBMCs provided the cDNA or gDNA that served as material.

Enrollees, roughly 18 to 90 years old, lived in 24 US areas. Two negative PCRs, clearance, or symptom resolution were required of recovered Cohort 3 donors. The CDR3 is 13 amino acids. Germline lookup yields CDR1 SGHNT and CDR2 YENEEA. Trimming left V 2 bases short and J 5 bases short, with 9 bases between. Repertoires were generated with immunoSEQ multiplex PCR, while TCRdb's copy carries only in-frame clones and drops some. The sample consists of approximately 230,000 clones, approximately 90% of them appearing once. The sequencing input was PBMCs or T cells enriched from blood (not recorded which). This TCR derives from a man in his forties who had recovered from COVID-19. The chain recombines TRBV11-3 with TRBJ1-2; tentative D call: TRBD1 (5 bases). CDR3 amino acids: CASSLSSGYGYTF. CDR3 sequence (DNA): TGTGCCAGCAGCTTATCCTCAGGGTATGGCTACACCTTC.